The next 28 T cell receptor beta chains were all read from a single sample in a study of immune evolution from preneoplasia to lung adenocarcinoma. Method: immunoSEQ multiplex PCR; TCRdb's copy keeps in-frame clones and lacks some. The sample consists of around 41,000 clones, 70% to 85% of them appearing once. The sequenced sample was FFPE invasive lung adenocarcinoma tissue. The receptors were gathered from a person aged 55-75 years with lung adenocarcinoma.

The CDR3 region has the DNA TGTGCCAGCAGTGCAAGATTACATAGCAATCAGCCCCAGCATTTT. It encodes CASSARLHSNQPQHF. This sequence joins TRBV27 and TRBJ1-5; D uncertain. The CDR3 is 15 amino acids. Looked up from germline, CDR1 is MNHEY and CDR2 is SMNVEV (reference sequence). The germline V and J ends were trimmed by 5 bases and 0 bases, with 11 bases remaining between them.

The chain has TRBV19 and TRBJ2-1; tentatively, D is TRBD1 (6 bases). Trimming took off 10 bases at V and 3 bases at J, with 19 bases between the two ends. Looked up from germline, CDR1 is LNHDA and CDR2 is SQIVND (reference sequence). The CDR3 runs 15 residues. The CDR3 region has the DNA TGTGCCACTACGGACAGATTGGGGGTCTACAATGAGCAGTTCTTC. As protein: CATTDRLGVYNEQFF.

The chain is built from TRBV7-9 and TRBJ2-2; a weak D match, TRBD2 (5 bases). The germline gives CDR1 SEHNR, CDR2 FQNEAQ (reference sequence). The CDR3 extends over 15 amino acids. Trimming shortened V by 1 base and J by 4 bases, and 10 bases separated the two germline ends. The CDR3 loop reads CASSLVERSTGELFF. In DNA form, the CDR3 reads TGTGCCAGCAGCTTAGTTGAGCGGAGCACCGGGGAGCTGTTTTTT. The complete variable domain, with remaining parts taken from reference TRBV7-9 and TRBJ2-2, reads DTGVSQNPRHKITKRGQNVTFRCDPISEHNRLYWYRQTLGQGPEFLTYFQNEAQLEKSRLLSDRFSAERPKGSFSTLEIQRTEQGDSAMYLCASSLVERSTGELFFGEGSRLTVL.

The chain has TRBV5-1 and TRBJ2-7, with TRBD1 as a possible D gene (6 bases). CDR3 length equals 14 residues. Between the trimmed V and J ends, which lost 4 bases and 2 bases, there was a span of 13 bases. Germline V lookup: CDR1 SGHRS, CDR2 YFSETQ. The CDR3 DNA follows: TGCGCCAGCAGCCCCTCAAGGGGGACCTACGAGCAGTACTTC. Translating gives CASSPSRGTYEQYF.

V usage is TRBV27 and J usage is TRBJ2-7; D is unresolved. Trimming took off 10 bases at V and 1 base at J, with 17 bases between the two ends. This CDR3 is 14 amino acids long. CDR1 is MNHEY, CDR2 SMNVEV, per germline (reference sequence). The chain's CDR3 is CATRHWTDSYEQYF. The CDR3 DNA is TGTGCCACCAGACATTGGACCGATTCCTACGAGCAGTACTTC.

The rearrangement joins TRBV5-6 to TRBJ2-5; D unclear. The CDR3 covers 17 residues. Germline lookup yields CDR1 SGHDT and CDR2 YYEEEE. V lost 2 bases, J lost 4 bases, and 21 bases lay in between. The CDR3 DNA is TGTGCCAGCAGCTTCCCGGAGTCTAGTCCGGGCGGAGAGACCCAGTACTTC. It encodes CASSFPESSPGGETQYF.

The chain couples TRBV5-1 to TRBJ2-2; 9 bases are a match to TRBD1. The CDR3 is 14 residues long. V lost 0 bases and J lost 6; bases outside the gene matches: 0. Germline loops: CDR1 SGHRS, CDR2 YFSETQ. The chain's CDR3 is CASSLGQGAGELFF. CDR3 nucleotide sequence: TGCGCCAGCAGCTTGGGACAGGGGGCCGGGGAGCTGTTTTTT.

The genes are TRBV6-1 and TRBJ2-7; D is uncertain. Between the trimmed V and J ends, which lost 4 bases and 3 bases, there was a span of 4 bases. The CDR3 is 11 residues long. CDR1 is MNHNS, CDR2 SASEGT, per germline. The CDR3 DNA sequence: TGTGCCAGCAGTGTGAACTACGAGCAGTACTTC. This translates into CASSVNYEQYF.

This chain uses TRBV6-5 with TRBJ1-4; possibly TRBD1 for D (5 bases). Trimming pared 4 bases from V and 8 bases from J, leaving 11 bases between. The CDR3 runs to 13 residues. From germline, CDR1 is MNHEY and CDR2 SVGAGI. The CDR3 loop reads CASSSTRGEKLFF. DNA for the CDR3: TGTGCCAGCAGTTCCACCCGGGGCGAAAAACTGTTTTTT.

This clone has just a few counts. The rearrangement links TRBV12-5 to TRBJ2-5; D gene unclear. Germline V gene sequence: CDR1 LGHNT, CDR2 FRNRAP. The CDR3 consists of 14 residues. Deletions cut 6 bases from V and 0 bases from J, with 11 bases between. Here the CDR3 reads CASGPPSYQETQYF. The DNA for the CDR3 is TGTGCTAGTGGGCCCCCTTCGTACCAAGAGACCCAGTACTTC.

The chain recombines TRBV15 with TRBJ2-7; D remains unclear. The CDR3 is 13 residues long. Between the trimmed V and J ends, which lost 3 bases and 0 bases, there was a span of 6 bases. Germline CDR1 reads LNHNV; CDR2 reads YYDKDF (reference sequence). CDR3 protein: CATSRDYSYEQYF. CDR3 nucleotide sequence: TGTGCCACCAGCAGGGATTACTCCTACGAGCAGTACTTC.

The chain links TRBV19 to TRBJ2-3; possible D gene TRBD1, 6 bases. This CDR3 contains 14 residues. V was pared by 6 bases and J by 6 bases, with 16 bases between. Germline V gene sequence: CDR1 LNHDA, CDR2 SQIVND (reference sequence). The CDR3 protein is CASRRGPGVDTQYF. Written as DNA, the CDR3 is TGTGCCAGTAGAAGGGGTCCAGGGGTGGATACGCAGTATTTT.

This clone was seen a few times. CDR3 coding DNA: TGTGCCAGTAGTACTAGCGGGGACGAGCAGTACTTC. Its translation: CASSTSGDEQYF. The rearrangement uses TRBV19 and TRBJ2-7; 9 bases line up with TRBD2. The germline CDR1 and CDR2 sequences are LNHDA and SQIVND (reference sequence). The CDR3 has 12 amino acids. With V trimmed by 4 bases and J by 5 bases, 0 bases remained unmatched.

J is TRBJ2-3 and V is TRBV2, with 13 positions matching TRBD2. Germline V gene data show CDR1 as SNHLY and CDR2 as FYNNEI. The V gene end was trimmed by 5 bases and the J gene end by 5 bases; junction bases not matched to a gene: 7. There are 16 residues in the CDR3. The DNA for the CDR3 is TGTGCCAGCAGTAACGGACTAGCGGGAGATGGAGATACGCAGTATTTT. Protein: CASSNGLAGDGDTQYF.

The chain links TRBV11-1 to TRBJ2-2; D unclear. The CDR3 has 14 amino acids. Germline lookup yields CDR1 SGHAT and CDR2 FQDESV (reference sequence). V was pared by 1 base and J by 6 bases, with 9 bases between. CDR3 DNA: TGTGCCAGCAGCTTAGACAGCGCCCCCGGGGAGCTGTTTTTT. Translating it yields CASSLDSAPGELFF.

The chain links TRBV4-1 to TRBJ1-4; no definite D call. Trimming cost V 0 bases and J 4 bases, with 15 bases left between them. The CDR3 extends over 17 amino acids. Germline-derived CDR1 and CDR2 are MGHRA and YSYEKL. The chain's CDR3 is CASSQEGLGQDNEKLFF. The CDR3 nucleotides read TGCGCCAGCAGCCAAGAAGGGTTAGGGCAGGATAATGAAAAACTGTTTTTT.

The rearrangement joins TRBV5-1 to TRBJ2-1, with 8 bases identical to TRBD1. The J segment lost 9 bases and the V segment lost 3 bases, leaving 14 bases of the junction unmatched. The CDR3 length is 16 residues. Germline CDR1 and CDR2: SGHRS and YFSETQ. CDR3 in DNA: TGCGCCAGCAGCTGGGAGGACAGGGACCCCTTTCTTGAGCAGTTCTTC. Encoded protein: CASSWEDRDPFLEQFF.

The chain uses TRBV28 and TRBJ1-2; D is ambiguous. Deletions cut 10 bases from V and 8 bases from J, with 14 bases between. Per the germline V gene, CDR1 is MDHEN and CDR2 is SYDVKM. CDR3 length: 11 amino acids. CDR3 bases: TGTGCCACCACTGGCGGGATCGGCTACACCTTC. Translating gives CATTGGIGYTF.

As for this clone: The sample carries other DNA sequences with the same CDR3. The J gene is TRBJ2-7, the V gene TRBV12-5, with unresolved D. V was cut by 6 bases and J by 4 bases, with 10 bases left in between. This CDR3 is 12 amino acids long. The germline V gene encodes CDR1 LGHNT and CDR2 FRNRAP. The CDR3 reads CASGPTVYEQYF. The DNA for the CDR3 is TGTGCTAGTGGCCCAACAGTGTACGAGCAGTACTTC.

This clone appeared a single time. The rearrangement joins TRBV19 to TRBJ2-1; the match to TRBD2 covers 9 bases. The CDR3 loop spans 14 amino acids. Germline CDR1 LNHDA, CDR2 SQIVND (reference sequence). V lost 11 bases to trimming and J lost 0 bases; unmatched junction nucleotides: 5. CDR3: CAANSGSSYNEQFF. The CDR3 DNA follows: TGTGCCGCGAATAGCGGGAGCTCCTACAATGAGCAGTTCTTC.

The DNA of the CDR3 is TGTGCCAGCAGTGATGGACAGGCGGGACCGGATACGCAGTATTTT. Translating it yields CASSDGQAGPDTQYF. The V gene is TRBV28, the J gene TRBJ2-3; tentative D call: TRBD1 (7 bases). This CDR3 is built from 15 residues. With 5 bases removed from V and 6 bases from J, the gap between germline ends came to 18 bases. Germline CDR1 is MDHEN and CDR2 is SYDVKM.

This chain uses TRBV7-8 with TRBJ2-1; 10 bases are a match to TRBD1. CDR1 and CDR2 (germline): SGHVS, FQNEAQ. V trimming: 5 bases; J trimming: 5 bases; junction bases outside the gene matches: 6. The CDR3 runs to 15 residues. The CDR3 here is CASSVTGGNHNEQFF. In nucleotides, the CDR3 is TGTGCCAGCAGCGTGACAGGGGGCAATCACAATGAGCAGTTCTTC.

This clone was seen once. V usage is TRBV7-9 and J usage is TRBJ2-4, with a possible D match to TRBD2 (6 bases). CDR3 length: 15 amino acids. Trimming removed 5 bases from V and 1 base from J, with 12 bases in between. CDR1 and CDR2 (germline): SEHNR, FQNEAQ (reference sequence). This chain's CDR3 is CASSLSGEAKNIQYF. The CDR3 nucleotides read TGTGCCAGCAGCCTTAGCGGAGAGGCCAAAAACATTCAGTACTTC.

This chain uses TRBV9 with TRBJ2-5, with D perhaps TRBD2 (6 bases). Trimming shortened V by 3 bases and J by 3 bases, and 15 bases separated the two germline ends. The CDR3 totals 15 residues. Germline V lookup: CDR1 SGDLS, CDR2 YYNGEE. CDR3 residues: CASSAEGLFEETQYF. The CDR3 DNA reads TGTGCCAGCAGCGCCGAGGGACTTTTCGAAGAGACCCAGTACTTC.

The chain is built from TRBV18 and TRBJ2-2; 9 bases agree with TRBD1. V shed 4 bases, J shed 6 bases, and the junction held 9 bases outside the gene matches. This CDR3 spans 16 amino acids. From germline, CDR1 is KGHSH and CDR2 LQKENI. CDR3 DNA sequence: TGTGCCAGCTCACTTAGCCGGGACAGGGACGCCGGGGAGCTGTTTTTT. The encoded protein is CASSLSRDRDAGELFF.

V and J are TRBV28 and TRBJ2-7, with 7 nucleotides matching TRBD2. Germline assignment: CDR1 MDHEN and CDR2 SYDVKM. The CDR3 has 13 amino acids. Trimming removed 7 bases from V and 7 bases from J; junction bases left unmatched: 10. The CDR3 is CASTAWEGREQYF. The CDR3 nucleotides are TGTGCCAGCACCGCCTGGGAGGGAAGAGAGCAGTACTTC.

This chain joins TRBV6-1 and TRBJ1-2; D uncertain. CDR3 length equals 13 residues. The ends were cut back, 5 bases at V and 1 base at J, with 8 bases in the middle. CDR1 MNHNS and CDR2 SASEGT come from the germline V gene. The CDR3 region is CASSPGINYGYTF. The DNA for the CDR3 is TGTGCCAGCAGTCCCGGGATTAACTATGGCTACACCTTC.

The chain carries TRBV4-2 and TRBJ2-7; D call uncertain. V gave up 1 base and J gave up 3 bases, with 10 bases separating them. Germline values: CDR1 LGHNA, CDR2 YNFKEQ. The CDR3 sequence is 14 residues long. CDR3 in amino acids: CASSQGRESYEQYF. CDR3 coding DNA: TGTGCCAGCAGCCAAGGTCGCGAAAGCTACGAGCAGTACTTC.